The present entry profiles one T cell receptor (beta chain) with its context. Its antigen remains unknown. At the time of sampling, donors were nominally healthy, though unrecorded immune exposures were likely. Per germline, CDR1 MRHNA and CDR2 SNTAGT. Trimming pared 3 bases from V and 5 bases from J, leaving 8 bases between. This CDR3 has 13 residues. The data are from a study of cytomegalovirus exposure and HLA in healthy donors. Study-level findings and limits: Overall, roughly 170 TCR beta chains were annotated as cytomegalovirus-associated. Owing to their indistinguishability, certain V segments, notably TRBV6-2 and TRBV6-3, were excluded.

Vbeta (60) and Jbeta (13) primers were used in the PCR. Sequencing was performed with immunoSEQ multiplex PCR; in TCRdb, only in-frame clones are kept and a portion is missing. The sample carries some 150,000 clones, 85% recorded once. The sequence was obtained from a woman aged 18-29 years in good health and CMV-seronegative. V is TRBV6-4 and J is TRBJ1-5; D is unclear. Sequencing was done on a sample of PBMCs. CDR3: CASSENSYQPQHF. In nucleotides, the CDR3 is TGTGCCAGCAGTGAAAACAGTTATCAGCCCCAGCATTTT.